Only a few counts were recorded for the clone carrying this TCR beta chain. Its antigen is undetermined. TCRdb called the reads again in MiXCR, with one record for every CDR3 protein. The profile shows some 800,000 distinct CDR3 sequences, 25% to 35% of them singletons. The data originate from a study of T cell repertoires in cytomegalovirus infection. Across the study: CMV epitopes, recently identified HLA-C-restricted and well-studied HLA-B-restricted, were used. Indications came from public TCR beta signatures; they pointed to CMV infection and to a matching HLA type. Findings and caveats of the study: Of the TCR beta families, the public ones yielded a cumulative frequency that identified carriers of CMV plus the relevant HLA. There were HLA-C-restricted CMV-specific TCR beta clonotypes dominating the ex vivo response.

The CDR3 is 11 amino acids. The germline gives CDR1 DFQATT, CDR2 SNEGSKA (reference sequence). V was clipped by 5 bases and J by 10 bases, with 12 bases between them. The V gene is TRBV20-1, the J gene TRBJ2-1, with a weak D call TRBD2 (6 bases). Here the sequenced sample was cultured CD8+ T cells from PBMCs, taken from culture after CMV antigen stimulation. This receptor was identified in a human donor in good health (CMV status not recorded). Some clones in this sample may be carry-over from other donors' samples. CDR3 sequence reads: CSAAGGVEQFF. The DNA for the CDR3 is TGCAGTGCTGCAGGAGGGGTCGAGCAGTTCTTC.